These T cell receptor beta chains were read from a single sample in a study of metastatic and nonmetastatic thyroid tumors. TCRdb re-clonotyped the PCR reads through MiXCR. The sample includes about 32,000 clones, around 20% of them seen just once. Sequencing was carried out using blood. The receptor source for this set is a female donor with papillary thyroid cancer or a benign thyroid nodule (not recorded which). Some clones in this sample may be carry-over from other donors' samples. The CDR3 runs from the conserved cysteine through the conserved F or W. Each record gives: J gene, clone size, V gene, D gene, CDR3 protein, CDR3 DNA. A D gene is named only where the DNA matches it firmly. Size is omitted from some rows. Given values are once, few, many or a class for expanded clones.

>TRBJ2-7|many|TRBV6-1|TRBD1
CASRRDRGPYSYEQYF
TGTGCCAGCAGAAGGGACAGGGGGCCGTACTCCTACGAGCAGTACTTC
>TRBJ1-2|many|TRBV3-1|NA
CASSQERGESGYTF
TGTGCCAGCAGCCAAGAAAGGGGAGAGTCTGGCTACACCTTC
>TRBJ1-1|many|TRBV11-2|TRBD1
CASSITGTGSSEAFF
TGTGCCAGCAGCATAACCGGGACAGGCTCATCCGAAGCTTTCTTT
>TRBJ2-2|NA|TRBV6-1|NA
CASSEGFPGELFF
TGTGCCAGCAGTGAGGGGTTCCCCGGGGAGCTGTTTTTT
>TRBJ1-2|NA|TRBV7-9|NA
CASSPAGGTNYGYTF
TGTGCCAGCAGCCCCGCCGGGGGAACTAACTATGGCTACACCTTC
>TRBJ2-2|medium-sized|TRBV6-1|NA
CASTLSGFNTGELFF
TGTGCCAGCACCCTTAGCGGATTTAACACCGGGGAGCTGTTTTTT
>TRBJ2-7|NA|TRBV20-1|TRBD2
CSAPGLAGVHEQYF
TGCAGTGCGCCAGGACTAGCGGGAGTCCACGAGCAGTACTTC
>TRBJ2-2|many|TRBV20-1|NA
CSASLASSMTGELFF
TGCAGTGCTAGTTTGGCTAGTAGTATGACCGGGGAGCTGTTTTTT
>TRBJ1-5|many|TRBV20-1|NA
CSASTGYGQPQHF
TGCAGTGCTAGTACAGGGTATGGTCAGCCCCAGCATTTT
>TRBJ1-2|NA|TRBV20-1|NA
CSATPRGWGTF
TGCAGTGCTACCCCCCGGGGGTGGGGCACCTTC